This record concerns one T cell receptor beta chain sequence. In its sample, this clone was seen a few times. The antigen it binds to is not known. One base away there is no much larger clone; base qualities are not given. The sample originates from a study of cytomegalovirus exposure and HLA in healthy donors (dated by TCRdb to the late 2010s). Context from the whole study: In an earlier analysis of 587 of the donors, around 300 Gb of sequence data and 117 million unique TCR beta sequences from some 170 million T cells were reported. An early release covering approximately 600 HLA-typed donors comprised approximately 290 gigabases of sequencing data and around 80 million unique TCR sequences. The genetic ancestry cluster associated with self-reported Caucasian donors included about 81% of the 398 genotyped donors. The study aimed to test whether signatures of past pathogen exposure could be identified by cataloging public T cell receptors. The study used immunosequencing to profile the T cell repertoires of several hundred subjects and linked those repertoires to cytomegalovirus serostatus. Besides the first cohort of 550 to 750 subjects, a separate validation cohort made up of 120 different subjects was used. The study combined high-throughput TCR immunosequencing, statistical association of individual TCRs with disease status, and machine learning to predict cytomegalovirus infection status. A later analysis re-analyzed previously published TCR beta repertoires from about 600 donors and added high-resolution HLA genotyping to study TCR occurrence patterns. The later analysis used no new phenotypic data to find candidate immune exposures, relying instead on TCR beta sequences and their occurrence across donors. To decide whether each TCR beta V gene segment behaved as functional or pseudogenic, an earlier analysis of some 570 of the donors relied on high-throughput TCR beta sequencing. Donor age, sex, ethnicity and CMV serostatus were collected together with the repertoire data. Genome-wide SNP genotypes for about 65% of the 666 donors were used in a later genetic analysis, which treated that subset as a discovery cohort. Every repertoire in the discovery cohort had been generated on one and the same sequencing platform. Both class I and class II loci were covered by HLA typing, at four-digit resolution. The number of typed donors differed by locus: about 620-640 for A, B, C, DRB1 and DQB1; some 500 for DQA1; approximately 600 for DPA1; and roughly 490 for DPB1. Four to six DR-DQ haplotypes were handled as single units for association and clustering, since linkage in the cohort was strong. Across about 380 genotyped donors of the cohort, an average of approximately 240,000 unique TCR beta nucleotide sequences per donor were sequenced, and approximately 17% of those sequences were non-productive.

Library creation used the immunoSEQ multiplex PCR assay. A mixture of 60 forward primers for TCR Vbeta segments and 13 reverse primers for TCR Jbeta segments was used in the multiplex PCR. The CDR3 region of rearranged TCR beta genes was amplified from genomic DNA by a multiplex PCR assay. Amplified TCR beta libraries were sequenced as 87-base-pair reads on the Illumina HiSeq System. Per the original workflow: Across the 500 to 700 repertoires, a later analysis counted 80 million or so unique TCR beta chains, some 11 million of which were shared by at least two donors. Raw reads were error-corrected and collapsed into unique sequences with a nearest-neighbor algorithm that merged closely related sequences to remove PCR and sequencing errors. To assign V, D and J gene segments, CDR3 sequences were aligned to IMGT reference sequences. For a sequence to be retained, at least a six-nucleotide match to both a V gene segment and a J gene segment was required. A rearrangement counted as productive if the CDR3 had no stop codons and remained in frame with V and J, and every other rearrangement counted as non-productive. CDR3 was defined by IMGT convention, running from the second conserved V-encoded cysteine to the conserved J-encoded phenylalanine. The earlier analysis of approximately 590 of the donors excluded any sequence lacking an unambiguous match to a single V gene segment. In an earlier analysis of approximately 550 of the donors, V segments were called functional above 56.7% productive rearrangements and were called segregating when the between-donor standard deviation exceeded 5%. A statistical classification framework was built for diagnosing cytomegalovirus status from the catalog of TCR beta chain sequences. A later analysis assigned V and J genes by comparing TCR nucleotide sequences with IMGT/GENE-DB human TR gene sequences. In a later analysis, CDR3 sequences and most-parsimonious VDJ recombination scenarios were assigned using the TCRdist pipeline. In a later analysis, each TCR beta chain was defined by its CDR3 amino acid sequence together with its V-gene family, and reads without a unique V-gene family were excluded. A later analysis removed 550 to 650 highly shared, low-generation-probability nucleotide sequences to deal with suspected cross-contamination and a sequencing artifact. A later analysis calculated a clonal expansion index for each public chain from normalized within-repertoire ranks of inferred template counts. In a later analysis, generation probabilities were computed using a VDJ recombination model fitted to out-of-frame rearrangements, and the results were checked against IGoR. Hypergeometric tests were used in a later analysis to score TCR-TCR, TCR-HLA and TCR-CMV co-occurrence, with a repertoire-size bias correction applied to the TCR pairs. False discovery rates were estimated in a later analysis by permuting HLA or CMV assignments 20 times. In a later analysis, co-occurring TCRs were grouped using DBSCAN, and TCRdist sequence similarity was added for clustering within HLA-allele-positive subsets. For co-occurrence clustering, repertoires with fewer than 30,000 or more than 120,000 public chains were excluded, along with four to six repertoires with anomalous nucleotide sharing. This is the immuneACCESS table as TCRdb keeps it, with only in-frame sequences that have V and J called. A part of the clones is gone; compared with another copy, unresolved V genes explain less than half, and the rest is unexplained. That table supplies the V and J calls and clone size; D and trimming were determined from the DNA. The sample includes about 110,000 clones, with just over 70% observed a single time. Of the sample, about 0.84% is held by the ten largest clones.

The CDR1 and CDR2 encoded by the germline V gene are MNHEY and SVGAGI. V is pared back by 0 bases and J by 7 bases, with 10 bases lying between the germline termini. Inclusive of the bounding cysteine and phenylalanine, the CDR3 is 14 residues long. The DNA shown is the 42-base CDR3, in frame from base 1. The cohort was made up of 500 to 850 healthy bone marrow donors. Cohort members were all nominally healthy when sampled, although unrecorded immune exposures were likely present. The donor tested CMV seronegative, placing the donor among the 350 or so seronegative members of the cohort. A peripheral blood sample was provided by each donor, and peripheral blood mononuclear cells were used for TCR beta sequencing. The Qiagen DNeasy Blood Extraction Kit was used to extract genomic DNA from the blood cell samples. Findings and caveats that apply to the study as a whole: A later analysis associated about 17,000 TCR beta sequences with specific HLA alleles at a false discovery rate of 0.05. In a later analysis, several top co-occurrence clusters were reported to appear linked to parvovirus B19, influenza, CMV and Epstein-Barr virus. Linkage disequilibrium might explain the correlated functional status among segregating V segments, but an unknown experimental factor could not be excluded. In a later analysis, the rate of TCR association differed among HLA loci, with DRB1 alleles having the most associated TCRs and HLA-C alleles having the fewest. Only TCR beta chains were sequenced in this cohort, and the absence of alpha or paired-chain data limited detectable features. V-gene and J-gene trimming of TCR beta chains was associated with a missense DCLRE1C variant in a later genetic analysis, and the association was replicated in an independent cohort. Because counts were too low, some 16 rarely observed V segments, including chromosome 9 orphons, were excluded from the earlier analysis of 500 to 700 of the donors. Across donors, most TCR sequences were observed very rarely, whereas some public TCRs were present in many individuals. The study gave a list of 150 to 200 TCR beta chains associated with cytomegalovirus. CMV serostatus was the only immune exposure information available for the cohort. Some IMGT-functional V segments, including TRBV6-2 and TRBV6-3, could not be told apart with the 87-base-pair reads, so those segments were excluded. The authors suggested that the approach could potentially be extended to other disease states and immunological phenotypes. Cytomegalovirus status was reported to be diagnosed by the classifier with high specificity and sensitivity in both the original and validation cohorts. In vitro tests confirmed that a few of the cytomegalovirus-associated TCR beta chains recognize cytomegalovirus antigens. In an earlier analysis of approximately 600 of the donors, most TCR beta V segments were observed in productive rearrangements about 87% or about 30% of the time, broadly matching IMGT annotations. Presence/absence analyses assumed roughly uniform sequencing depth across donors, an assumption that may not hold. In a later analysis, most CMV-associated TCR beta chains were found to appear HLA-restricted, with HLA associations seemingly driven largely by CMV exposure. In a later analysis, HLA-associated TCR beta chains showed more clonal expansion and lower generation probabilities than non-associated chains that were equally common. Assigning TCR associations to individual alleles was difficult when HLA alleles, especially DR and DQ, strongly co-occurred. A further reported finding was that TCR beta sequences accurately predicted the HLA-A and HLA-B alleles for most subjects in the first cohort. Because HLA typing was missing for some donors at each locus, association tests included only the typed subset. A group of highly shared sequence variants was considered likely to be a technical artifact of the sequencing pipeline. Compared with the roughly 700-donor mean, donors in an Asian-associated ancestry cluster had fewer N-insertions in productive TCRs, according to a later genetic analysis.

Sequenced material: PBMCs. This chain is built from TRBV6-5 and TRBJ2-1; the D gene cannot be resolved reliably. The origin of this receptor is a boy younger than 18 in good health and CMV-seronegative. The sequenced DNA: TGTGCCAGCAGTTACTCAACGGCCGGGAATGAGCAGTTCTTC. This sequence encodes CASSYSTAGNEQFF.